Presented here are 5 T cell receptor beta chains from one specimen sequenced in a study of response to subunit inactivated influenza vaccine. TCRdb fed the RT-PCR reads into MiXCR, producing one record per CDR3 protein. The sample carries over 650,000 distinct CDR3 sequences, about 18% recorded once. The specimen comprised PBMCs from blood, sampled roughly 5 days after vaccination. The receptors shown here come from a man aged 45-65 years who received an inactivated influenza vaccine.

This clonotype was seen repeatedly, ten times or more. The chain joins TRBV29-1 to TRBJ2-7; TRBD1 aligns across 8 bases. This CDR3 has 11 amino acids. The trim removed 7 bases at V and 2 bases at J, leaving 1 base unmatched. In germline, CDR1 is SQVTM, CDR2 ANQGSEA. CDR3: CSGTGTYEQYF. CDR3 DNA sequence: TGCAGCGGGACAGGGACCTACGAGCAGTACTTC.

The chain carries TRBV7-3 and TRBJ2-7, with 7 bases lining up with TRBD1. After removal of 2 bases from V and 5 bases from J, the junction contained 6 bases not matched to a gene. Germline V gene data show CDR1 as SGHTA and CDR2 as FQGTGA. CDR3 size: 14 residues. Here the CDR3 reads CASSLVATGDEQYF. The CDR3 coding sequence is TGTGCCAGCAGCTTAGTGGCTACAGGGGACGAGCAGTACTTC.

This chain connects TRBV7-9 to TRBJ2-3, with no clear D. CDR1 is SEHNR and CDR2 is FQNEAQ in the germline V gene (reference sequence). The CDR3 loop spans 15 amino acids. V gave up 5 bases and J gave up 9 bases, with 21 bases separating them. The CDR3 loop reads CASSVVGPQRLTQYF. DNA for the CDR3: TGTGCCAGCAGCGTCGTAGGACCTCAGAGGTTGACGCAGTATTTT.

The chain recombines TRBV30 with TRBJ1-2, with unresolved D. The CDR3 has 13 amino acids. Germline CDR1 and CDR2: GTSNPN and SVGIG (reference sequence). Trimming removed 1 base at V and 3 bases at J, with 9 bases between. The CDR3 DNA sequence: TGTGCCTGGAGTGACGCACTGGACTATGGCTACACCTTC. It codes for CAWSDALDYGYTF.

Here the CDR3 DNA reads TGTGCCAGCAGCTTAGTAGGCATTACTCGGAATACGCAGTATTTT. It codes for CASSLVGITRNTQYF. This chain joins TRBV11-2 and TRBJ2-3; D is unclear. CDR1 and CDR2 from the germline V gene are SGHAT and FQNNGV. The V end lost 1 base, the J end lost 7 bases, and 15 bases lay between the germline ends. The CDR3 runs to 15 residues.